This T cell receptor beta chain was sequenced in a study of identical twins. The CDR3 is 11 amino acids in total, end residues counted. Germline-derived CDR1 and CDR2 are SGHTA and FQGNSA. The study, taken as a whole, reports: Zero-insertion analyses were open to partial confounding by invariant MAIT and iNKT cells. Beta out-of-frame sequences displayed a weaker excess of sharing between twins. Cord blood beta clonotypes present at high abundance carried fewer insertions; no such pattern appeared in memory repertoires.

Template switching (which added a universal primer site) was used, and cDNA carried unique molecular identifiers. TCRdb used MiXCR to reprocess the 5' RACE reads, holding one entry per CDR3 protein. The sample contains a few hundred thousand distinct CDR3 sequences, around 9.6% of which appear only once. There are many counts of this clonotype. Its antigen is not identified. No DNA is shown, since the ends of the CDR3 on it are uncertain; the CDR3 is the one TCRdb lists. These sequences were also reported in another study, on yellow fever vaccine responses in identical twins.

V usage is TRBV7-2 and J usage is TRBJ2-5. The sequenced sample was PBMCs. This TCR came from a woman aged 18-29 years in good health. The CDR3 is CASSSSETQYF.